By its share, the clone carrying this T cell receptor (beta chain) is medium-sized. This CDR3 is 12 amino acids long. Germline V lookup: CDR1 MDHEN, CDR2 SYDVKM. The germline V and J ends were trimmed by 3 bases and 8 bases, with 10 bases remaining between them. This sample stems from a study of circulating CD8 cells and anti-PD-1 response in melanoma. TCR libraries were prepared from roughly 14 ng of total RNA with the QIAseq Immune Repertoire TCR panel. TCRdb redid the calling of the reads with MiXCR, one entry per CDR3 protein. The sample shows under 2,500 distinct CDR3 sequences, approximately 6.8% of them seen only once. Sorting of live CD3+CD8+TCRalphabeta+ cells by PD-1 and/or TIGIT gave four subsets.

The V call is TRBV28, the J call TRBJ1-2; no definite D call. Sequencing was performed on CD8+ T cells from PBMCs, taken at baseline or after one month of anti-PD-1 therapy (not recorded which). This receptor was obtained from a human donor with melanoma. CDR3 region: CASSFGRGGYTF. In nucleotides, the CDR3 is TGTGCCAGCAGTTTTGGTCGGGGAGGCTACACCTTC.